This is a list of T cell receptor beta chains from one sample in a study of blood T cell repertoires in COVID-19. Libraries were prepared by immunoSEQ multiplex PCR; TCRdb keeps only in-frame clonotypes and omits some of them. The sample has 200,000 to 250,000 clones, around 80% seen once. Sequencing was carried out using peripheral blood. The receptors were gathered from a woman older than 75 with acute or convalescent COVID-19. The CDR3 runs from the conserved cysteine through the conserved F or W. D genes are given only for firm matches. Size tells how often a clone was seen (once, few, many) or the class of an expanded clone, and some rows leave it out.

D | J | V | size | DNA | CDR3
TRBD1 | TRBJ1-2 | TRBV30 | few | TGTGCCTGGTTACAGGGGCGAGGCTATGGCTACACCTTC | CAWLQGRGYGYTF
. | TRBJ2-5 | TRBV7-9 | . | TGTGCCAGCAGCCCCCGGGGGGCCCCGGAGACCCAGTACTTC | CASSPRGAPETQYF
TRBD1 | TRBJ2-7 | TRBV19 | few | TGTGCCAGTAGTAGCTGGGGACAGGGGTTGGGCGAGCAGTACTTC | CASSSWGQGLGEQYF
TRBD1 | TRBJ1-2 | TRBV28 | . | TGTGCCAGCAGGAGGGACAGCATTTCCTATGGCTACACCTTC | CASRRDSISYGYTF
TRBD2 | TRBJ2-1 | TRBV18 | . | TGTGCCAGCTCCCATATAGCGGGGGACTGGAATGAGCAGTTCTTC | CASSHIAGDWNEQFF
. | TRBJ1-5 | TRBV5-5 | . | TGTGCCAGCAGCAAAACGACAGAACAGCCCCAGCATTTT | CASSKTTEQPQHF
. | TRBJ2-2 | TRBV6-5 | . | TGTGCCAGCAGGATCAGTAACACCGGGGAGCTGTTTTTT | CASRISNTGELFF
. | TRBJ1-1 | TRBV6-2/TRBV6-3 | . | TGTGCCAGCAGGCCTTGGGGGGACACTGAAGCTTTCTTT | CASRPWGDTEAFF
TRBD1 | TRBJ2-1 | TRBV6-2/TRBV6-3 | . | TGTGCCAGCAGTAAGAGGGACAGTTCCTACAATGAGCAGTTCTTC | CASSKRDSSYNEQFF
. | TRBJ2-2 | TRBV6-2/TRBV6-3 | . | TGTGCCAGCAGTTACCCAAACACCGGGGAGCTGTTTTTT | CASSYPNTGELFF
. | TRBJ1-1 | TRBV7-2 | . | TGTGCCAGCAGCTTCTCGACTGAAGCTTTCTTT | CASSFSTEAFF
. | TRBJ1-2 | TRBV24-1 | . | TGTGCCACCAGTGACTCAGGCTATGGCTACACCTTC | CATSDSGYGYTF
. | TRBJ2-3 | TRBV12-3/TRBV12-4 | . | TGTGCCAGCCTACCCTCTAGCACAGATACGCAGTATTTT | CASLPSSTDTQYF
. | TRBJ1-1 | TRBV28 | . | TGTGCCAGCACCCTACTTGGGCGCGCCACTGAAGCTTTCTTT | CASTLLGRATEAFF
. | TRBJ2-7 | TRBV12-3/TRBV12-4 | . | TGTGCCAGCAGTTTGGGACTGCCCTACGAGCAGTACTTC | CASSLGLPYEQYF
. | TRBJ2-5 | TRBV21-1 | . | TGTGCCAGCAGCAGCCAAGGAGCCAGGGCAGGCCAGACCCAGTACTTC | CASSSQGARAGQTQYF
. | TRBJ2-5 | TRBV18 | once | TGTGCCAGCTCACCACCGTATGAGGAGACCCAGTACTTC | CASSPPYEETQYF
. | TRBJ1-5 | TRBV6-6 | . | TGTGCCAGCAGTCGCCCAGGGATGGGCGGTACCCAGCATTTT | CASSRPGMGGTQHF
TRBD2 | TRBJ2-7 | TRBV28 | . | TGTGCCAGCAGTCCCCCTAGCGGGTCCTCCTACGAGCAGTACTTC | CASSPPSGSSYEQYF
. | TRBJ2-1 | TRBV19 | . | TGTGCCAGTAGTATAGATATCCCCGGGAATGAGCAGTTCTTC | CASSIDIPGNEQFF
TRBD1 | TRBJ2-5 | TRBV11-2 | . | TGTGCCAGCAGCTCACAGGGGTTTTCGTTCGGAGAGACCCAGTACTTC | CASSSQGFSFGETQYF
TRBD1 | TRBJ2-2 | TRBV29-1 | . | TGCAGCTCCACTTGGACAGGGGACACCGGGGAGCTGTTTTTT | CSSTWTGDTGELFF
. | TRBJ1-5 | TRBV4-3 | . | TGCGCCAGCAGCCAAGATTCGGCAGGGTCCTACACGGGGCCCCAGCATTTT | CASSQDSAGSYTGPQHF
TRBD1 | TRBJ1-1 | TRBV5-1 | . | TGCGCCAGCAGCCTCCCGACAGGGGACACTGAAGCTTTCTTT | CASSLPTGDTEAFF
TRBD1 | TRBJ1-4 | TRBV7-9 | . | TGTGCCAGCAGCTTAACCGGGACAGGGAATGAAAAACTGTTTTTT | CASSLTGTGNEKLFF
TRBD2 | TRBJ2-1 | TRBV19 | . | TGTGCCAGTCTAGGGACTAGCGGGGGGAATGAGCAGTTCTTC | CASLGTSGGNEQFF
. | TRBJ2-4 | TRBV19 | . | TGTGCCAGTAGTAAGGACAGTATAGCCAAAAACATTCAGTACTTC | CASSKDSIAKNIQYF
TRBD2 | TRBJ2-1 | TRBV3-1/TRBV3-2 | . | TGTGCCAGCAGCCCGGGACTAGCGCTCCACAATGAGCAGTTCTTC | CASSPGLALHNEQFF
TRBD1 | TRBJ1-5 | TRBV28 | . | TGTGCCAGCAGATTCGGCGGGACAGGGGCTCAGCCCCAGCATTTT | CASRFGGTGAQPQHF
TRBD1 | TRBJ1-4 | TRBV5-5 | . | TGTGCCAGCAGCTTGGGGACAGGGCTTGAAAAACTGTTTTTT | CASSLGTGLEKLFF
. | TRBJ1-2 | TRBV5-4 | . | TGTGCCAGCAGCTTGGAGGCAGGGTATGGCTACACCTTC | CASSLEAGYGYTF
TRBD2 | TRBJ2-5 | TRBV5-1 | . | TGCGCCAGCAGCTTGAGTGGGACTAGCGGGAGGGCTGAGACCCAGTACTTC | CASSLSGTSGRAETQYF
. | TRBJ2-3 | TRBV7-2 | once | TGTGCCAGCAGCTTAGTTCGGGGACTCACAGATACGCAGTATTTT | CASSLVRGLTDTQYF
TRBD1 | TRBJ2-7 | TRBV6-6 | . | TGTGCCAGCAGTGGGACAGGGTACGAGCAGTACTTC | CASSGTGYEQYF
TRBD1 | TRBJ1-1 | TRBV3-1/TRBV3-2 | . | TGTGCCAGCAGGCAACAGGGGGTTATACAGAACACTGAAGCTTTCTTT | CASRQQGVIQNTEAFF
. | TRBJ2-1 | TRBV18 | . | TGTGCCAGCTCTCCCCAGTGGGCCAAACCCTACAATGAGCAGTTCTTC | CASSPQWAKPYNEQFF
. | TRBJ2-6 | TRBV19 | . | TGTGCCAGTAGTGGAGCGGGACATCTAAGCTCTGGGGCCAACGTCCTGACTTTC | CASSGAGHLSSGANVLTF
. | TRBJ1-3 | TRBV7-9 | . | TGTGCCAGCAGCTCGCTTTTGGCGGGGAGCTCTGGAAACACCATATATTTT | CASSSLLAGSSGNTIYF
. | TRBJ1-1 | TRBV11-3 | . | TGTGCCAGCAGCCCCTCCCCGACAGGGAACACTGAAGCTTTCTTT | CASSPSPTGNTEAFF
TRBD1 | TRBJ2-5 | TRBV7-8 | . | TGTGCCAGCAGCTTAGACAGGGGAGAGACCCAGTACTTC | CASSLDRGETQYF
TRBD1 | TRBJ1-1 | TRBV18 | . | TGTGCCAGCTCCCCGGGACAGGGGGAAATGAACACTGAAGCTTTCTTT | CASSPGQGEMNTEAFF
TRBD1 | TRBJ1-4 | TRBV19 | . | TGTGCCAGTAAACTTGGCGGACAGGGCCCTGAAAAACTGTTTTTT | CASKLGGQGPEKLFF
. | TRBJ1-3 | TRBV9 | . | TGTGCCAGCACACAGGGCTCTGGAAACACCATATATTTT | CASTQGSGNTIYF
TRBD2 | TRBJ2-1 | TRBV2 | . | TGTGCCAGCAGACGAGGGAGACTAGCGCCCGAGGAGTTCTTC | CASRRGRLAPEEFF
. | TRBJ2-1 | TRBV30 | once | TGTGCCTGGGCGGGGTCCACCTACAATGAGCAGTTCTTC | CAWAGSTYNEQFF
TRBD2 | TRBJ2-1 | TRBV9 | . | TGTGCCAGCAGCTCTGGACTAGCGGATTACAATGAGCAGTTCTTC | CASSSGLADYNEQFF
TRBD2 | TRBJ2-2 | TRBV30 | . | TGTGCCTGGAGTCTGACTAGCGGGAGGGCCTACGGGGAGCTGTTTTTT | CAWSLTSGRAYGELFF
TRBD1 | TRBJ2-2 | TRBV7-3 | . | TGTGCCAGCAGCTTACACTCAGGGGGAACCGGGGAGCTGTTTTTT | CASSLHSGGTGELFF
. | TRBJ1-3 | TRBV6-5 | once | TGTGCCACTTTGCACTGGGGCGGAAACACCATATATTTT | CATLHWGGNTIYF
. | TRBJ1-5 | TRBV2 | . | TGTGCCAGCAGGCCGGGGTGGGCCAATCAGCCCCAGCATTTT | CASRPGWANQPQHF
TRBD2 | TRBJ2-1 | TRBV4-1 | few | TGCGCCAGCAGCCAAGTAAATATGGGACTAGCGAATGATGAGCAGTTCTTC | CASSQVNMGLANDEQFF
TRBD2 | TRBJ2-3 | TRBV11-2 | . | TGTGCCAGCAGCTGGAACAGCGGGGGTCGAGATACGCAGTATTTT | CASSWNSGGRDTQYF
TRBD1 | TRBJ2-2 | TRBV28 | . | TGTGCCAGCAGTTTACCGGACAGGGTACTCACCGGGGAGCTGTTTTTT | CASSLPDRVLTGELFF
TRBD2 | TRBJ2-7 | TRBV7-9 | . | TGTGCCAGCAGCCAACCGGGACTAGATGGTGTCTCCGAGCAGTACTTC | CASSQPGLDGVSEQYF
TRBD2 | TRBJ2-1 | TRBV27 | . | TGTGCCAGCAGTTCCAGACTAGCGGGGGGGTGGATCGATGAGCAGTTCTTC | CASSSRLAGGWIDEQFF